This TCR beta chain was captured in a study of blood T cell repertoires in COVID-19. About the research overall: Donors in the United States, Italy and Spain gave samples during acute or convalescent COVID-19. Sample material is recorded as cDNA or gDNA derived from T cells, B-cell-depleted T cells, or PBMCs.

As handled by the study authors: Reference gene primers were amplified, and this amplification served to estimate nucleated cell counts. Assay: immunoSEQ multiplex PCR; the TCRdb copy retains only in-frame clones and omits some. Clonal size and the V and J genes are those of that table, whereas D and trimming came from the DNA. The sample holds some 200,000 clones; 92% are singletons and the top ten take more than 0.95%. The sample consisted of peripheral blood. This receptor was taken from a man aged 25 to 45 with acute or convalescent COVID-19.

The CDR3 reads CASSLPPRTSGSYEQYF. The CDR3 DNA reads as TGTGCCAGCAGCTTACCCCCTCGGACTAGCGGGAGCTACGAGCAGTACTTC. V is TRBV11-3 and J is TRBJ2-7; 13 bases line up with TRBD2. The germline V gene has CDR1 SGHNT and CDR2 YENEEA. The V gene end was trimmed by 2 bases and the J gene end by 3 bases; junction bases not matched to a gene: 7. This CDR3 contains 17 residues.